This section outlines one T cell receptor beta chain sequence together with its context. Its antigen is unknown. The CDR3 covers 13 residues. The germline gives CDR1 KGHSH, CDR2 LQKENI. The ends were cut back, 3 bases at V and 0 bases at J, with 6 bases in the middle. The data derive from a study of cytomegalovirus exposure and HLA in healthy donors. Study-wide results and limits: The study carried out a later analysis of TCR beta sequences. It associated some 15,000 of them with specific HLA alleles at a false discovery rate of 0.05. Most TCR beta V segments were productive about 87% or about 30% of the time in an earlier analysis. Most subjects had HLA-A and HLA-B alleles reportedly predicted accurately by TCR beta sequences.

In the PCR, 60 Vbeta and 13 Jbeta primers were used. In the original analysis: As a later analysis found, there were 60 million to 90 million unique TCR beta chains, of which some 10 million were shared. Profiled with immunoSEQ multiplex PCR; TCRdb holds only in-frame clones, not every one. V and J calls and clone size are given by that table; D and trimming were obtained from the DNA. The table includes 60,000 to 90,000 clones, approximately 80% detected once. This clonotype was sampled from a man aged 65 to 79 in good health and CMV-seropositive. The sequenced sample consisted of PBMCs. The genes are TRBV18 and TRBJ2-7; D call uncertain. The DNA of the CDR3 is TGTGCCAGCTCACCCGTCAGCTCCTACGAGCAGTACTTC. Protein product: CASSPVSSYEQYF. Full variable domain (rest looked up from reference TRBV18 and TRBJ2-7): NAGVMQNPRHLVRRRGQEARLRCSPMKGHSHVYWYRQLPEEGLKFMVYLQKENIIDESGMPKERFSAEFPKEGPSILRIQQVVRGDSAAYFCASSPVSSYEQYFGPGTRLTVT.